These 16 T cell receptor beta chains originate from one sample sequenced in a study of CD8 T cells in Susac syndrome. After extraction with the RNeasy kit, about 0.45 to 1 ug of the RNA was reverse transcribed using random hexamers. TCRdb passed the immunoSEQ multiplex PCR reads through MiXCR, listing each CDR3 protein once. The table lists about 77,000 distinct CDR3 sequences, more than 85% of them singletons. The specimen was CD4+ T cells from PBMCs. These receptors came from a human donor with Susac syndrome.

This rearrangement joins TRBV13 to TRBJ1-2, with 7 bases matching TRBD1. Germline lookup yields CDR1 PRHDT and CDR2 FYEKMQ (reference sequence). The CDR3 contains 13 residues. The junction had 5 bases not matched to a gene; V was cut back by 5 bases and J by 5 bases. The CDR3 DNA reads TGTGCCAGCAGCGCGGACAGGTTATATGGCTACACCTTC. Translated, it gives CASSADRLYGYTF.

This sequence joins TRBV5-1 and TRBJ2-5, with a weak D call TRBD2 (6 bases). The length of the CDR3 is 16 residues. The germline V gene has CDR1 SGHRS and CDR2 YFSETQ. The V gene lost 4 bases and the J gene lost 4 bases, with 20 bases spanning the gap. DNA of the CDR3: TGCGCCAGCAGCCGCCGATCGGGGGAGTCTCGAGAGACCCAGTACTTC. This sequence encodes CASSRRSGESRETQYF.

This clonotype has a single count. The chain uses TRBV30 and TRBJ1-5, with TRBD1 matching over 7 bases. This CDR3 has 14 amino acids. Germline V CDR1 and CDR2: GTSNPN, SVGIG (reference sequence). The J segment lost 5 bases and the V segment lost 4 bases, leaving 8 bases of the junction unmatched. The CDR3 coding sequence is TGTGCCTGGAACCGGGACAGCCGCTATCAGCCCCAGCATTTT. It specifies CAWNRDSRYQPQHF. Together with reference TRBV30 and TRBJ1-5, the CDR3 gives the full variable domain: SQTIHQWPATLVQPVGSPLSLECTVEGTSNPNLYWYRQAAGRGLQLLFYSVGIGQISSEVPQNLSASRPQDRQFILSSKKLLLSDSGFYLCAWNRDSRYQPQHFGDGTRLSIL.

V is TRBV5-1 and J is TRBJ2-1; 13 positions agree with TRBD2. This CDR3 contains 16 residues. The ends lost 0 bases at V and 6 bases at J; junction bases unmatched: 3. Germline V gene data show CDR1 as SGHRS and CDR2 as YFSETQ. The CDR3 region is CASSLGRLAGGNEQFF. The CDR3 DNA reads TGCGCCAGCAGCTTGGGGAGACTAGCGGGGGGCAATGAGCAGTTCTTC.

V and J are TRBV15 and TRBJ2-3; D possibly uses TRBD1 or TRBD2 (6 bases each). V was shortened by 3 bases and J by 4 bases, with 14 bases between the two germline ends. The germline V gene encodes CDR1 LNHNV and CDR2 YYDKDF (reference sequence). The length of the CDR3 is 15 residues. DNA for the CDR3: TGTGCCACCAGCAGGGCAGGGGAGGTTGCAGATACGCAGTATTTT. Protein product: CATSRAGEVADTQYF.

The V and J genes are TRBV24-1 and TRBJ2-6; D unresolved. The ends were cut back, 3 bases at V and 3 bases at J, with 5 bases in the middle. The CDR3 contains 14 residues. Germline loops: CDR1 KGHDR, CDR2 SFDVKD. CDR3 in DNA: TGTGCCACCAGTGATACGGGTGGGGCCAACGTCCTGACTTTC. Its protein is CATSDTGGANVLTF.

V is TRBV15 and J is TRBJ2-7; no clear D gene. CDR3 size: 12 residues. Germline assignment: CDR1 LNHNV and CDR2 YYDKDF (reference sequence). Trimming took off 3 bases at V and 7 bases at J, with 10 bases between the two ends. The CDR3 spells CATSRSGEEQYF. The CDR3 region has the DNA TGTGCCACCAGCAGGTCAGGAGAAGAGCAGTACTTC.

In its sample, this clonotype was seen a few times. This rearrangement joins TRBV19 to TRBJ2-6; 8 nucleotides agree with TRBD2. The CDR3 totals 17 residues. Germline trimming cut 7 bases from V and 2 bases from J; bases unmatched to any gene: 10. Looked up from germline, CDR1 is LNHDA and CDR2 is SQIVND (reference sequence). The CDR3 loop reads CASIKAGDLTGANVLTF. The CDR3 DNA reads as TGTGCCAGTATCAAAGCGGGAGATCTGACTGGGGCCAACGTCCTGACTTTC.

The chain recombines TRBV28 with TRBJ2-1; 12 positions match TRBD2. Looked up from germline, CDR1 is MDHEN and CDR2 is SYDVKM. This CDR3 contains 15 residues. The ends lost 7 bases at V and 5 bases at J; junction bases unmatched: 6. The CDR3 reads CASTPGLAGHNEQFF. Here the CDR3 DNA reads TGTGCCAGCACCCCGGGACTAGCGGGCCACAATGAGCAGTTCTTC.

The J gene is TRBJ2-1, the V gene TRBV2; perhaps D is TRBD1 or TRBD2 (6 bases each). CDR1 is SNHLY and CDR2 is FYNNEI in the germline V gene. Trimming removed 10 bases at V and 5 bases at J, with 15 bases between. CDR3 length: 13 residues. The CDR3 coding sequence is TGTGCCACTGGAGGGGGGACCCACAATGAGCAGTTCTTC. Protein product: CATGGGTHNEQFF.

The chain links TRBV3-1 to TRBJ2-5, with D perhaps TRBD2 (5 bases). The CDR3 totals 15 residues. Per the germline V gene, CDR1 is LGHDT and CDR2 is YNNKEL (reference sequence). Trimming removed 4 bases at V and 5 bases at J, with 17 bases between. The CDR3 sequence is CASSLPPAGWETQYF. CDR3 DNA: TGTGCCAGCAGCCTACCGCCCGCGGGCTGGGAGACCCAGTACTTC.

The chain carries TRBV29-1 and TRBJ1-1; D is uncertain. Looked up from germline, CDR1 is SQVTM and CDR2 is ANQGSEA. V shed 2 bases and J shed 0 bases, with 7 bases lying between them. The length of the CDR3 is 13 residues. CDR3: CSVEPRLNTEAFF. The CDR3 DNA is TGCAGCGTTGAACCCAGATTGAACACTGAAGCTTTCTTT.

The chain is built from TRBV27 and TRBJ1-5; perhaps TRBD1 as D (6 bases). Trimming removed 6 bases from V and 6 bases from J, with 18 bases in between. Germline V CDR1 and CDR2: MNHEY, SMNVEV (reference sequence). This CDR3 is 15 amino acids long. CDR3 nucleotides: TGTGCCAGCAGCCCCTGGGGGGGCAGGGGTCAGCCCCAGCATTTT. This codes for CASSPWGGRGQPQHF.

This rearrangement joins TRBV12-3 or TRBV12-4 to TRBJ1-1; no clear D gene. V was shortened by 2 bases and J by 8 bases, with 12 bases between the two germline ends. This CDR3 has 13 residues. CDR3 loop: CASSLRIDGEAFF. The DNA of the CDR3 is TGTGCCAGCAGTTTAAGAATAGACGGAGAAGCTTTCTTT.

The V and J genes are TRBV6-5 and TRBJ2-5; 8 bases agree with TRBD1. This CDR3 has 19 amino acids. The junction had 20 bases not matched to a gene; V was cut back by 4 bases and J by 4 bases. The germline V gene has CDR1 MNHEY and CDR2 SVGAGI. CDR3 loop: CASSSPGQFGSGQGETQYF. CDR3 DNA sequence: TGTGCCAGCAGTTCCCCAGGACAGTTCGGATCAGGACAGGGAGAGACCCAGTACTTC.

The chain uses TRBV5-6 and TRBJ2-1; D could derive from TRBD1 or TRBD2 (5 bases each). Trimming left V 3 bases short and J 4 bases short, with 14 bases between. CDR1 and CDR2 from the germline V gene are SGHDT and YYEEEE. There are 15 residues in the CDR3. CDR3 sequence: CASSYEGTEYNEQFF. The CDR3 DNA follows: TGTGCCAGCAGCTACGAGGGGACGGAATACAATGAGCAGTTCTTC.